This record covers a single TCR beta chain. These data originate in a study of blood T cell repertoires in COVID-19. In germline, CDR1 is WNHNN, CDR2 SYGVQD (reference sequence). The length of the CDR3 is 16 residues. Trimming cost V 6 bases and J 6 bases; bases outside gene matches: 14. Profiling relied on immunoSEQ multiplex PCR, and the TCRdb table lists in-frame clones only, not all of them. The top ten clones hold roughly 5.3% of a sample with some 180,000 clones, approximately 91% of them seen once. Sequencing was done on a sample of peripheral blood. The J gene is TRBJ1-2, the V gene TRBV10-1, with 9 nucleotides matching TRBD1. The receptor's source is a man aged 18 to 35 with COVID-19, enrolled during active disease. The CDR3 DNA is TGCGCCAGCAGGACCGTTGGACAGGGGATGGAAGATGGCTACACCTTC. Translation gives CASRTVGQGMEDGYTF.